A selection of T cell receptor beta chains follows, all from one sample in a study of blood T cells in healthy people across ages. From the 5' RACE reads, TCRdb called clonotypes with MiXCR, one entry per CDR3 protein. Of hundreds of thousands of distinct CDR3 sequences listed, around 45% were seen once; the top ten hold about a fifth. Input material: blood. The receptors were sampled from a man in his sixties in good health. Each CDR3 is given with its conserved first and last residue. D genes are given only for firm matches. Clone size is not always given. Where it is, it says once, few, many or a class for expanded clones.

j_call: TRBJ2-5; v_call: TRBV27; d_call: .; cdr3_length: 15; clone_size: few; cdr3_nt: TGTGCCAGCAGTTTTTGGGTCGGGGGTCAAGAGACCCAGTACTTC; cdr3_aa: CASSFWVGGQETQYF
j_call: TRBJ2-1; v_call: TRBV3-1; d_call: .; cdr3_length: 14; clone_size: once; cdr3_nt: TGTGCCAGCAGCCGGGGCTGGGCCTACAATGAGCAGTTCTTC; cdr3_aa: CASSRGWAYNEQFF
j_call: TRBJ2-1; v_call: TRBV6-6; d_call: .; cdr3_length: 16; clone_size: once; cdr3_nt: TGTGCCAGCAGACCACGGGGGACATCGACGATCGAGACCCAGTTCTTC; cdr3_aa: CASRPRGTSTIETQFF
j_call: TRBJ2-6; v_call: TRBV30; d_call: .; cdr3_length: 14; clone_size: .; cdr3_nt: TGTGCCTGGAGGGTTGTCTCTGGGGCCAACGTCCTGACTTTC; cdr3_aa: CAWRVVSGANVLTF
j_call: TRBJ1-2; v_call: TRBV3-1; d_call: .; cdr3_length: 14; clone_size: .; cdr3_nt: TGTGCCAGCAGCCAAGGCACGGCGAACTATGCCTACACCTTC; cdr3_aa: CASSQGTANYAYTF
j_call: TRBJ2-1; v_call: TRBV2; d_call: .; cdr3_length: 13; clone_size: .; cdr3_nt: TGTGCCAGCATTGAGACAGGTTACAATGAGCAGTTCTTC; cdr3_aa: CASIETGYNEQFF
j_call: TRBJ1-5; v_call: TRBV12-3/TRBV12-4; d_call: .; cdr3_length: 14; clone_size: few; cdr3_nt: TGTGCCAGCAGTCCATCTACGGGGCATCAGCCCCAGCATTTT; cdr3_aa: CASSPSTGHQPQHF
j_call: TRBJ1-6; v_call: TRBV6-5; d_call: .; cdr3_length: 14; clone_size: .; cdr3_nt: TGTGCCAGCAGTTACTCGTCCGATAATTCACCCCTCCACTTT; cdr3_aa: CASSYSSDNSPLHF
j_call: TRBJ2-5; v_call: TRBV10-3; d_call: .; cdr3_length: 13; clone_size: .; cdr3_nt: TGTGCCATCAGTTCGGGGGAACAAGAGACCCAGTACTTC; cdr3_aa: CAISSGEQETQYF
j_call: TRBJ2-3; v_call: TRBV6-6; d_call: TRBD2; cdr3_length: 17; clone_size: .; cdr3_nt: TGTGCCAGCAGTTCCCCTGCCCAGCGGGGGGGGCCAGATACGCAGTATTTT; cdr3_aa: CASSSPAQRGGPDTQYF
j_call: TRBJ1-1; v_call: TRBV9; d_call: .; cdr3_length: 14; clone_size: .; cdr3_nt: TGTGCCAGCAGCGTCTCCGGGCAGAACACTGAAGCTTTCTTT; cdr3_aa: CASSVSGQNTEAFF
j_call: TRBJ1-1; v_call: TRBV29-1; d_call: TRBD1; cdr3_length: 11; clone_size: .; cdr3_nt: TGCAGCGGGACAGGGGTTACTGAAGCTTTCTTT; cdr3_aa: CSGTGVTEAFF
j_call: TRBJ1-6; v_call: TRBV6-5; d_call: .; cdr3_length: 15; clone_size: .; cdr3_nt: TGTGCCAGCAGTTTATCTGACGGGAAAAATTCACCCCTCCACTTT; cdr3_aa: CASSLSDGKNSPLHF
j_call: TRBJ2-3; v_call: TRBV20-1; d_call: .; cdr3_length: 15; clone_size: .; cdr3_nt: TGCAGTGCGCTCCAAGGGGGGGGCTATGAAGATACGCAGTATTTT; cdr3_aa: CSALQGGGYEDTQYF
j_call: TRBJ2-4; v_call: TRBV7-2; d_call: .; cdr3_length: 19; clone_size: few; cdr3_nt: TGTGCCAGCAGCCCGCGGACGACTGGTACTGCACTGGCCAAAAACATTCAGTACTTC; cdr3_aa: CASSPRTTGTALAKNIQYF
j_call: TRBJ1-2; v_call: TRBV2; d_call: .; cdr3_length: 13; clone_size: few; cdr3_nt: TGTGCCAGCCCAGGCAGGCTAAACTATGGCTACACCTTC; cdr3_aa: CASPGRLNYGYTF
j_call: TRBJ2-7; v_call: TRBV5-1; d_call: TRBD1; cdr3_length: 14; clone_size: few; cdr3_nt: TGCGCCAGCAGCTTTGGCGGACAGGGTAACGAGCAGTACTTC; cdr3_aa: CASSFGGQGNEQYF
j_call: TRBJ2-2; v_call: TRBV7-2; d_call: TRBD1; cdr3_length: 15; clone_size: .; cdr3_nt: TGTGCCAGCAGCGTAGGGACAGGGTCTCACGGGGAGCTGTTTTTT; cdr3_aa: CASSVGTGSHGELFF
j_call: TRBJ2-2; v_call: TRBV4-3; d_call: .; cdr3_length: 15; clone_size: .; cdr3_nt: TGCGCCAGCAGCCACGGGGATAGAATCACCGGGGAGCTGTTTTTT; cdr3_aa: CASSHGDRITGELFF
j_call: TRBJ1-4; v_call: TRBV12-3/TRBV12-4; d_call: .; cdr3_length: 16; clone_size: few; cdr3_nt: TGTGCCAGCAGTTTATCGGCGGTCGTAGGTATCGGAAAACTGTTTTTT; cdr3_aa: CASSLSAVVGIGKLFF
j_call: TRBJ2-3; v_call: TRBV12-3/TRBV12-4; d_call: TRBD2; cdr3_length: 17; clone_size: few; cdr3_nt: TGTGCCAGCAGTTTCGGGCCTCTGGCGGGGGGCACAGATACGCAGTATTTT; cdr3_aa: CASSFGPLAGGTDTQYF
j_call: TRBJ1-2; v_call: TRBV12-3/TRBV12-4; d_call: .; cdr3_length: 14; clone_size: .; cdr3_nt: TGTGCCAGCAGCTATTACCTGGTAGGCGATGGCTACACCTTC; cdr3_aa: CASSYYLVGDGYTF